This T cell receptor (beta chain) is drawn from a study of quantifying T cell responses using KT2 cells. Study-wide background: RNA was reverse transcribed with TCR alpha and beta constant-region primers. Broader study findings: Detection of KT2 sequences held at the lowest tested level, about one cell per 100,000 PBMC.

Known numbers of the T cell clone KT2 were added to PBMC. A range of KT2-to-PBMC ratios was made using fixed PBMC numbers. This CDR3 spans 16 amino acids. The V gene lost 2 bases and the J gene lost 8 bases, with 19 bases spanning the gap. Germline V lookup: CDR1 LGHNT, CDR2 FRNRAP. The cDNA 3' end received a ligated oligonucleotide with a UMI. An equimolar mix of RC1.1 and RC1.2 primed the beta chain across TRBC1 and TRBC2. TCR alpha and beta chains were handled separately starting at the second PCR. TCRdb reanalysed the UMI-ligation and nested PCR reads using MiXCR and keeps one entry per CDR3 protein. The sample yields tens of thousands of distinct CDR3 sequences, around a tenth seen once. Comment on this clonotype: Its antigen remains unknown.

Sequencing was carried out using PBMCs spiked with cells of the T cell clone KT2. The receptor was isolated from a human donor. V gene TRBV12-5 combines with J gene TRBJ2-4; the D gene is possibly TRBD1 (6 bases). The CDR3 DNA follows: TGTGCTAGTGGTTTGATCCCTTCAGGGGTCGGGGACATTCAGTACTTC. Translated, it gives CASGLIPSGVGDIQYF.